This T cell receptor (beta chain) was sequenced during a study of CD8 T cells in ankylosing spondylitis. Findings and limits, study-wide: Within ankylosing spondylitis blood, a TCR beta motif made up of under 10 highly homologous variants appeared to be characteristic. Earlier studies detected some motif variants in reactive arthritis synovial fluid and blood.

A word on this clonotype: The antigen is not known.

TCRdb itself ran the 5' RACE reads through MiXCR, one entry per CDR3 protein. In the table there are almost 400,000 distinct CDR3 sequences, 20% to 25% of which are singletons. The origin of this receptor is a male donor with ankylosing spondylitis. The sample taken for sequencing was blood, either unsorted or a sorted T cell fraction (not recorded which).

This CDR3 reads CASSPPNTGLGEQFF. As DNA, the CDR3 is TGTGCCAGCTCACCACCGAATACAGGACTTGGAGAGCAGTTCTTC. The V call is TRBV18, the J call TRBJ2-1, with D perhaps given as TRBD1 or TRBD2 (5 bases each). CDR3 length equals 15 residues. Deletions cut 0 bases from V and 10 bases from J, with 16 bases between. Per the germline V gene, CDR1 is KGHSH and CDR2 is LQKENI.